The 14 T cell receptor beta chains in this list originate from one sample, sequenced in a study of PD-L1 blockade in urothelial cancer. Time point indicated: pretreatment peripheral blood. TCRdb's copy holds only in-frame clones and misses some; the assay was immunoSEQ multiplex PCR. The sample records 40,000 to 55,000 clones, around 83% being singletons. This specimen consisted of PBMCs, obtained around atezolizumab (anti-PD-L1) treatment. The source is a man in his sixties with urothelial cancer.

This clone was seen more than once but under ten times. This chain connects TRBV9 to TRBJ2-5; maybe TRBD2 (6 bases). CDR1 is SGDLS, CDR2 YYNGEE, per germline. Trimming removed 0 bases at V and 5 bases at J, with 14 bases between. The CDR3 spans 15 residues. The CDR3 spells CASSVDGGSGETQYF. The DNA for the CDR3 is TGTGCCAGCAGCGTAGATGGAGGGAGTGGGGAGACCCAGTACTTC.

This sequence joins TRBV5-4 and TRBJ1-2; the match to TRBD1 covers 9 bases. The CDR3 extends over 14 amino acids. Germline V gene lookup returns CDR1 SGHNT and CDR2 YYREEE (reference sequence). V was pared by 2 bases and J by 6 bases, with 5 bases of the junction left unmatched. The CDR3 nucleotides are TGTGCCAGCAGCTTTGGGACAGGGTTGAATGGCTACACCTTC. This encodes CASSFGTGLNGYTF.

The chain links TRBV5-1 to TRBJ2-7; 15 positions agree with TRBD2. V trimming: 5 bases; J trimming: 6 bases; junction bases outside the gene matches: 9. CDR1 is SGHRS, CDR2 YFSETQ, per germline. The CDR3 contains 16 residues. The CDR3 spells CASRKGLAGGIAEQYF. CDR3 bases: TGCGCCAGCAGGAAGGGACTAGCGGGAGGAATAGCCGAGCAGTACTTC. Supplemented by reference TRBV5-1 and TRBJ2-7, the full variable domain reads KAGVTQTPRYLIKTRGQQVTLSCSPISGHRSVSWYQQTPGQGLQFLFEYFSETQRNKGNFPGRFSGRQFSNSRSEMNVSTLELGDSALYLCASRKGLAGGIAEQYFGPGTRLTVT.

The CDR3 here is CASSTGQGYGYTF. In DNA form, the CDR3 reads TGTGCCAGTAGTACTGGACAGGGGTATGGCTACACCTTC. The V call is TRBV19, the J call TRBJ1-2; 9 bases line up with TRBD1. The V segment lost 4 bases and the J segment 5 bases; nucleotides outside the gene matches: 2. The CDR3 extends over 13 amino acids. The germline CDR1 and CDR2 sequences are LNHDA and SQIVND (reference sequence).

There are a few counts of this clone. This chain links TRBV27 with TRBJ1-6; D possibly corresponds to TRBD1 (5 bases). The CDR3 covers 14 residues. Germline V gene sequence: CDR1 MNHEY, CDR2 SMNVEV (reference sequence). With 2 bases removed from V and 8 bases from J, the gap between germline ends came to 10 bases. The CDR3 sequence is CASSLQGLDSPLHF. For the CDR3, the DNA is TGTGCCAGCAGTTTACAGGGTCTTGATTCACCCCTCCACTTT.

The chain joins TRBV27 to TRBJ2-7; 7 positions match TRBD1. The germline gives CDR1 MNHEY, CDR2 SMNVEV (reference sequence). The CDR3 has 14 residues. V shed 6 bases, J shed 0 bases, and the junction held 5 bases outside the gene matches. CDR3 bases: TGTGCCAGCAGCCTTACAGGGGTCTCCTACGAGCAGTACTTC. Amino acid sequence: CASSLTGVSYEQYF.

This clone appeared once. The chain employs TRBV2 and TRBJ2-1, with TRBD2 matching 13 bases. Germline values: CDR1 SNHLY, CDR2 FYNNEI. The CDR3 runs to 15 residues. V lost 4 bases, J lost 9 bases, and 6 bases stayed unmatched. The CDR3 sequence is CASSAGTSGKVEQFF. DNA of the CDR3: TGTGCCAGCAGTGCCGGGACTAGCGGGAAGGTTGAGCAGTTCTTC. Complete variable domain (other parts from reference TRBV2 and TRBJ2-1): EPEVTQTPSHQVTQMGQEVILRCVPISNHLYFYWYRQILGQKVEFLVSFYNNEISEKSEIFDDQFSVERPDGSNFTLKIRSTKLEDSAMYFCASSAGTSGKVEQFFGPGTRLTVL.

The chain has TRBV14 and TRBJ1-6; D is uncertain. This CDR3 spans 15 amino acids. Trimming pared 1 base from V and 7 bases from J, leaving 11 bases between. The germline V gene has CDR1 SGHDN and CDR2 FVKESK. CDR3 amino acids: CASSQAPGYNSPLHF. The CDR3 DNA sequence: TGTGCCAGCAGCCAAGCACCAGGATACAATTCACCCCTCCACTTT.

The V call is TRBV7-9, the J call TRBJ1-4; 8 bases agree with TRBD1. The V gene's germline CDR1 is SEHNR and CDR2 FQNEAQ (reference sequence). The CDR3 runs 17 residues. The trim removed 4 bases at V and 0 bases at J, leaving 7 bases unmatched. The CDR3, as DNA: TGTGCCAGCAGCTCATGGACAGGGCGGCCAACTAATGAAAAACTGTTTTTT. This sequence encodes CASSSWTGRPTNEKLFF.

About this clone: One junction end disagrees with the germline gene, perhaps due to a read error. The chain joins TRBV5-4 to TRBJ2-2; weak D call: TRBD2 (5 bases). Germline CDR1 reads SGHNT; CDR2 reads YYREEE (reference sequence). This CDR3 comprises 14 residues. In DNA, the CDR3 is TGTGCCAGCAGCTTTGGGGAGAACGCCGGGGAGCTGTTTTTT. Amino acids: CASSFGENAGELFF.

The chain carries TRBV18 and TRBJ2-7; possible D gene TRBD1, 6 bases. V gave up 3 bases and J gave up 6 bases, with 18 bases separating them. CDR1 is KGHSH and CDR2 is LQKENI in the germline V gene. This CDR3 has 15 residues. In nucleotides, the CDR3 is TGTGCCAGCTCACCCCGTTCAGGGGAAAACTCCGAGCAGTACTTC. This encodes CASSPRSGENSEQYF.

This clone was detected once. V gene TRBV5-6 combines with J gene TRBJ2-1; D might be TRBD1 (5 bases). The germline V and J ends were trimmed by 4 bases and 8 bases, with 16 bases remaining between them. Germline V CDR1 and CDR2: SGHDT, YYEEEE. The CDR3 covers 14 residues. CDR3 residues: CASSRTDMFDEQFF. Here the CDR3 DNA reads TGTGCCAGCAGCCGTACGGACATGTTCGATGAGCAGTTCTTC.

The V and J genes are TRBV7-2 and TRBJ1-4; D might be TRBD1 (5 bases). This CDR3 contains 13 residues. The germline gives CDR1 SGHTA, CDR2 FQGNSA. Between the trimmed V and J ends, which lost 7 bases and 3 bases, there was a span of 9 bases. The CDR3 DNA is TGTGCCAGCAAGACGACAGCTAATGAAAAACTGTTTTTT. As protein: CASKTTANEKLFF.

To note about this clone: The junction and the germline gene differ at one end; a read error may be behind it. V and J are TRBV7-7 and TRBJ1-4, with D unresolved. Germline V gives CDR1 SSHAT, CDR2 FNYEAQ (reference sequence). The CDR3 is 15 amino acids. The CDR3 is CASSLRGDANEKLFF. CDR3 DNA: TGTGCTAGCAGCTTACGCGGGGATGCTAATGAAAAACTGTTTTTT.